This entry lists 30 T cell receptor beta chains sequenced from one sample in a study of T cells in Graves' hyperthyroidism and ophthalmopathy. The investigators amplified TCR beta CDR3 regions from RNA transcripts. First-round RT-PCR with HTBI primers amplified the TCR CDR3 region. Each CDR3 protein gets one entry after TCRdb re-called the multiplex PCR reads with MiXCR. The sample includes roughly 550,000 distinct CDR3 sequences, about 15% of them seen just once. The sample was blood. These receptors all come from a woman aged 25 to 39 with Graves' ophthalmopathy.

This clonotype was counted many times. V usage is TRBV7-8 and J usage is TRBJ2-7, with D perhaps TRBD2 (6 bases). Germline V lookup: CDR1 SGHVS, CDR2 FQNEAQ. V lost 5 bases and J lost 0, with 17 bases in between. This CDR3 is 16 amino acids long. CDR3 in amino acids: CASSPTLLATSYEQYF. CDR3 nucleotide sequence: TGTGCCAGCAGCCCAACCCTTCTAGCGACCTCCTACGAGCAGTACTTC.

The V gene is TRBV5-1, the J gene TRBJ2-7, with D possibly matching TRBD1 (5 bases). The V and J ends lost 0 bases and 4 bases respectively, with 11 bases between them. Germline values: CDR1 SGHRS, CDR2 YFSETQ. The CDR3 is 14 amino acids. CDR3 DNA: TGCGCCAGCAGCTTGGAACAGGCTAAGTACGAGCAGTACTTC. Protein sequence: CASSLEQAKYEQYF.

This clonotype has a count of ten or more. The chain uses TRBV3-1 and TRBJ2-7; TRBD2 aligns across 14 bases. Per germline, CDR1 LGHDT and CDR2 YNNKEL (reference sequence). This CDR3 has 16 amino acids. V dropped 3 bases and J dropped 2; count of bases not matched to a gene: 3. CDR3 nucleotides: TGTGCCAGCAGCCAGGGACTAGCGGGAGCCACCTACGAGCAGTACTTC. Amino acids: CASSQGLAGATYEQYF.

The chain uses TRBV6-1 and TRBJ1-1; 8 bases fit TRBD1. The CDR3 totals 15 residues. Germline CDR1 MNHNS, CDR2 SASEGT. The V gene end was trimmed by 6 bases and the J gene end by 2 bases; junction bases not matched to a gene: 8. DNA for the CDR3: TGTGCCAGCAGCCCACCGGGACAGGCTAACACTGAAGCTTTCTTT. Translating gives CASSPPGQANTEAFF.

This clonotype has ten or more counts. V gene TRBV3-1 combines with J gene TRBJ2-1; no reliable D call. The CDR3 has 13 amino acids. Germline assignment: CDR1 LGHDT and CDR2 YNNKEL (reference sequence). V lost 0 bases, J lost 8 bases, and 8 bases lay in between. The CDR3 region has the DNA TGTGCCAGCAGCCAAGACAAGCGACATGAGCAGTTCTTC. This sequence encodes CASSQDKRHEQFF.

Only one count was recorded for this clonotype. This could be a read error, since a much larger clone is one nucleotide away. The V call is TRBV6-2 or TRBV6-3, the J call TRBJ1-2; weak D call: TRBD1 (5 bases). V shed 2 bases and J shed 2 bases, with 9 bases lying between them. CDR3 length: 14 amino acids. Germline CDR1 reads MNHEY; CDR2 reads SVGEGT. The CDR3, as DNA: TGTGCCAGCAGTTACGACAGCCTCAACTATGGCTACACCTTC. Encoded protein: CASSYDSLNYGYTF.

This clonotype has more than one count but fewer than ten. The chain joins TRBV12-3 or TRBV12-4 to TRBJ2-7; 8 nucleotides agree with TRBD1. The trim removed 3 bases at V and 3 bases at J, leaving 13 bases unmatched. The CDR3 extends over 17 amino acids. Here the CDR3 reads CASSFVPPGQVFYEQYF. The DNA of the CDR3 is TGTGCCAGCAGTTTTGTCCCACCGGGACAGGTTTTCTACGAGCAGTACTTC.

This clonotype has ten or more counts. The V and J genes are TRBV6-6 and TRBJ1-1; D unclear. The CDR3 extends over 15 amino acids. The V end was cut by 2 bases, the J end by 5 bases, with 15 bases between. Germline V gives CDR1 MNHNY, CDR2 SVGAGI (reference sequence). For the CDR3, the DNA is TGTGCCAGCAGTTACGGTTTGGGAGACCGGACTGAAGCTTTCTTT. Protein: CASSYGLGDRTEAFF.

This clonotype was found many times. The chain employs TRBV27 and TRBJ1-4; D may be TRBD1 (6 bases). The germline CDR1 and CDR2 sequences are MNHEY and SMNVEV (reference sequence). CDR3 size: 14 residues. The V end lost 5 bases, the J end lost 10 bases, and 17 bases lay between the germline ends. CDR3 sequence reads: CASSPTGTTGKLFF. For the CDR3, the DNA is TGTGCCAGCAGTCCGACAGGCACCACGGGAAAACTGTTTTTT. Complete variable domain (other parts from reference TRBV27 and TRBJ1-4): EAQVTQNPRYLITVTGKKLTVTCSQNMNHEYMSWYRQDPGLGLRQIYYSMNVEVTDKGDVPEGYKVSRKEKRNFPLILESPSPNQTSLYFCASSPTGTTGKLFFGSGTQLSVL.

This clonotype was counted many times. The chain joins TRBV12-3 or TRBV12-4 to TRBJ2-5; D is uncertain. This CDR3 is built from 13 residues. Trimming took 5 bases from V and 1 from J, leaving 8 bases between them. This CDR3 is CASSRSRQETQYF. The CDR3 DNA is TGTGCCAGCAGTAGGAGTCGCCAAGAGACCCAGTACTTC.

This clonotype has more than one count but fewer than ten. The rearrangement links TRBV12-3 or TRBV12-4 to TRBJ1-4, with D possibly being TRBD1 (5 bases). The V end was cut by 5 bases, the J end by 3 bases, with 10 bases between. This CDR3 region has 14 residues. CDR3 amino acids: CASSLGHANEKLFF. In DNA form, the CDR3 reads TGTGCCAGCAGTCTGGGGCACGCTAATGAAAAACTGTTTTTT.

This clonotype has ten or more counts. The chain employs TRBV18 and TRBJ2-3; 8 bases are shared with TRBD1. This CDR3 is 15 amino acids long. Trimming took 3 bases from V and 5 from J; bases not matched to a gene: 7. Germline lookup yields CDR1 KGHSH and CDR2 LQKENI. The CDR3 region is CASSPSPGTGDTQYF. DNA for the CDR3: TGTGCCAGCTCACCGAGTCCCGGGACAGGAGATACGCAGTATTTT.

In this sample, this clonotype turned up many times. This chain links TRBV20-1 with TRBJ2-1; 13 bases are shared with TRBD2. Germline V gene lookup returns CDR1 DFQATT and CDR2 SNEGSKA (reference sequence). Germline trimming cut 5 bases from V and 9 bases from J; bases unmatched to any gene: 7. The CDR3 covers 14 residues. CDR3 in DNA: TGCAGTGCTCATGGGACTAGCGGGAATAGTGAGCAGTTCTTC. This codes for CSAHGTSGNSEQFF.

This clonotype occurred many times. This rearrangement joins TRBV28 to TRBJ2-3; 9 bases line up with TRBD1. This CDR3 is built from 15 residues. The V and J ends lost 6 bases and 3 bases, in that order; junction bases with no gene match: 7. Germline values: CDR1 MDHEN, CDR2 SYDVKM. The DNA for the CDR3 is TGTGCCAGCAGCTTCGGACAGGGGACGACAGATACGCAGTATTTT. Its translation: CASSFGQGTTDTQYF.

This clonotype was counted many times. The chain links TRBV28 to TRBJ2-1; D is ambiguous. Germline V gives CDR1 MDHEN, CDR2 SYDVKM. The CDR3 contains 13 residues. The V end was cut by 6 bases, the J end by 4 bases, with 10 bases between. This chain's CDR3 is CASRREAYNEQFF. CDR3 bases: TGTGCCAGCAGGAGAGAAGCGTACAATGAGCAGTTCTTC. Full variable domain (outside the CDR3, taken from reference TRBV28 and TRBJ2-1): DVKVTQSSRYLVKRTGEKVFLECVQDMDHENMFWYRQDPGLGLRLIYFSYDVKMKEKGDIPEGYSVSREKKERFSLILESASTNQTSMYLCASRREAYNEQFFGPGTRLTVL.

The chain links TRBV6-5 to TRBJ2-7; 10 bases fit TRBD1. V trimming: 4 bases; J trimming: 1 base; junction bases outside the gene matches: 4. This CDR3 spans 15 amino acids. Germline loops: CDR1 MNHEY, CDR2 SVGAGI. CDR3 bases: TGTGCCAGCAGTTTCCGGACAGGGGGTTCCTACGAGCAGTACTTC. Translating gives CASSFRTGGSYEQYF.

This clonotype was picked up many times. The chain employs TRBV5-8 and TRBJ2-1; no clear D gene. Between the trimmed V and J ends, which lost 4 bases and 0 bases, there was a span of 14 bases. Germline V gene lookup returns CDR1 SGHTS and CDR2 YDEGEE. CDR3 length: 16 residues. The CDR3 here is CASSLDTSSSYNEQFF. The CDR3 coding sequence is TGTGCCAGCAGCCTAGACACTTCTAGCTCCTACAATGAGCAGTTCTTC.

This clonotype has ten or more counts. The rearrangement joins TRBV11-2 to TRBJ1-2; TRBD1 aligns across 7 bases. The CDR3 extends over 16 amino acids. The ends lost 1 base at V and 7 bases at J; junction bases unmatched: 12. The germline CDR1 and CDR2 sequences are SGHAT and FQNNGV. CDR3 residues: CASSLGQGVLRGGYTF. CDR3 bases: TGTGCCAGCAGCTTAGGACAGGGCGTTCTTCGCGGTGGCTACACCTTC.

There are many counts of this clonotype. The chain has TRBV5-4 and TRBJ2-7; 7 bases agree with TRBD1. V gave up 2 bases and J gave up 5 bases; unmatched junction bases: 4. CDR1 and CDR2 from the germline V gene are SGHNT and YYREEE (reference sequence). CDR3 size: 13 residues. The CDR3 DNA sequence: TGTGCCAGCAGCTTCAGAGGGGGCCACGAGCAGTACTTC. This translates into CASSFRGGHEQYF.

This clonotype was counted many times. The V call is TRBV7-9, the J call TRBJ1-1; 10 bases align to TRBD1. The trim removed 11 bases at V and 1 base at J, leaving 4 bases unmatched. Germline V gives CDR1 SEHNR, CDR2 FQNEAQ (reference sequence). The CDR3 is made up of 13 amino acids. This CDR3 is CACDRGRNTEAFF. The CDR3 DNA reads TGTGCCTGCGACAGGGGGCGGAACACTGAAGCTTTCTTT.

This clonotype was picked up many times. As DNA, the CDR3 is TGTGCCAGCTCGCACCCTAGCGGACGCACAGATACGCAGTATTTT. This sequence encodes CASSHPSGRTDTQYF. The chain employs TRBV18 and TRBJ2-3; 7 positions match TRBD2. The V and J ends lost 6 bases and 1 base, in that order; junction bases with no gene match: 7. The germline gives CDR1 KGHSH, CDR2 LQKENI. CDR3 size: 15 residues.

This clonotype came up many times. The V call is TRBV30, the J call TRBJ2-1; tentatively, D is TRBD1 (6 bases). The CDR3 length is 14 residues. Germline CDR1 reads GTSNPN; CDR2 reads SVGIG (reference sequence). Deletions cut 3 bases from V and 0 bases from J, with 9 bases between. Here the CDR3 DNA reads TGTGCCTGGAGCGGGACACGCTCCTACAATGAGCAGTTCTTC. Translation: CAWSGTRSYNEQFF.

The sample holds many counts of this clonotype. This CDR3 is CASTPGTEAFF. In nucleotides, the CDR3 is TGTGCCAGCACCCCGGGCACTGAAGCTTTCTTT. J is TRBJ1-1 and V is TRBV28, with no clear D. From germline, CDR1 is MDHEN and CDR2 SYDVKM. This CDR3 region has 11 residues. V lost 7 bases and J lost 4, with 7 bases in between.

The CDR3 protein is CSARQNEKLFF. The CDR3, as DNA: TGCAGTGCCCGACAAAATGAAAAACTGTTTTTT. The chain couples TRBV20-1 to TRBJ1-4; no clear D gene. Germline CDR1 is DFQATT and CDR2 is SNEGSKA (reference sequence). The length of the CDR3 is 11 residues. Trimming left V 6 bases short and J 5 bases short, with 7 bases between.

This clonotype came up many times. The chain recombines TRBV28 with TRBJ2-5; 13 bases are shared with TRBD2. The germline V gene has CDR1 MDHEN and CDR2 SYDVKM. The length of the CDR3 is 19 residues. The V segment lost 5 bases and the J segment 2 bases; nucleotides outside the gene matches: 14. DNA for the CDR3: TGTGCCAGCAGTGACCCCCGGACAGGGGGACTAGCGGGGCAAGAGACCCAGTACTTC. This encodes CASSDPRTGGLAGQETQYF.

This clonotype was seen many times. The chain uses TRBV6-1 and TRBJ2-1; TRBD2 aligns across 12 bases. CDR3 length: 15 residues. Germline V lookup: CDR1 MNHNS, CDR2 SASEGT. The J segment lost 5 bases and the V segment lost 7 bases, leaving 6 bases of the junction unmatched. CDR3 sequence (DNA): TGTGCCAGCATAAAGACTAGCGGGAGTAACAATGAGCAGTTCTTC. Protein sequence: CASIKTSGSNNEQFF.

This clonotype came up many times. The chain uses TRBV5-1 and TRBJ1-6; D gene uncertain. V was trimmed by 0 bases and J by 12 bases, leaving 16 bases between them. CDR1 is SGHRS, CDR2 YFSETQ, per germline. The length of the CDR3 is 15 residues. CDR3 in DNA: TGCGCCAGCAGCTTGGCCGAGGGTTATGCGGAACCCCTCCACTTT. Translating gives CASSLAEGYAEPLHF.

The chain carries TRBV9 and TRBJ2-4, with D unresolved. The V and J ends lost 0 bases and 6 bases respectively, with 10 bases between them. Germline V gene data show CDR1 as SGDLS and CDR2 as YYNGEE. CDR3 length equals 14 residues. CDR3 nucleotides: TGTGCCAGCAGCGTAGCTATATCGGGAAACATTCAGTACTTC. Translated, it gives CASSVAISGNIQYF.

This clonotype was recorded many times. The CDR3 DNA reads TGTGCCAGCAACTTACCTTGGGGAGCAGGCAATCAGCCCCAGCATTTT. Protein product: CASNLPWGAGNQPQHF. The chain has TRBV28 and TRBJ1-5; D is undetermined. This CDR3 has 16 amino acids. Trimming left V 7 bases short and J 2 bases short, with 18 bases between. Germline V lookup: CDR1 MDHEN, CDR2 SYDVKM.

This chain links TRBV7-2 with TRBJ2-7; D gene unclear. This CDR3 contains 11 residues. Trimming stripped 7 bases from V and 0 bases from J, with 4 bases between. The germline CDR1 and CDR2 sequences are SGHTA and FQGNSA. The CDR3 nucleotides read TGTGCCAGCATGGTCTCCTACGAGCAGTACTTC. Protein sequence: CASMVSYEQYF.